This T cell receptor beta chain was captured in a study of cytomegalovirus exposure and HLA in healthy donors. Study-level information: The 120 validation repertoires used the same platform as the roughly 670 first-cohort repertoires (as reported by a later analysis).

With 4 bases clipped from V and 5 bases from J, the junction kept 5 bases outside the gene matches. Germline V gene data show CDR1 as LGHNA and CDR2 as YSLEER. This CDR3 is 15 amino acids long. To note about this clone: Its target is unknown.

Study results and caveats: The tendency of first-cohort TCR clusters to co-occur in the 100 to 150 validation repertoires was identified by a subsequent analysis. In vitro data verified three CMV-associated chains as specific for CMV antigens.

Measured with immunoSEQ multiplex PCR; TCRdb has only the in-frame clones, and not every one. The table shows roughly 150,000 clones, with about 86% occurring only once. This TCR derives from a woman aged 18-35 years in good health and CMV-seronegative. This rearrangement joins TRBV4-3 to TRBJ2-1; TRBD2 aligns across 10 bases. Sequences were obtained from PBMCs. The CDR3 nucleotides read TGCGCCAGCAGCCTCACTAGCGGGACCAACAATGAGCAGTTCTTC. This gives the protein CASSLTSGTNNEQFF.